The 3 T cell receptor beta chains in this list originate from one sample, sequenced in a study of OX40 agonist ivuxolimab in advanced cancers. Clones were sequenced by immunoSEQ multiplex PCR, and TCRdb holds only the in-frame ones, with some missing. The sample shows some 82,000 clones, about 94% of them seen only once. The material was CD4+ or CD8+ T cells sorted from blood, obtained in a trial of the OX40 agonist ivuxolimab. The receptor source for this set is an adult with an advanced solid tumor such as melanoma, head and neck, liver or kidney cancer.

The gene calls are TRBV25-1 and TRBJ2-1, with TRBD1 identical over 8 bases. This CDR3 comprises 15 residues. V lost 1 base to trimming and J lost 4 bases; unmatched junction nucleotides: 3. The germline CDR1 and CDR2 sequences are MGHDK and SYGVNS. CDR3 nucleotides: TGTGCCAGCAGTGAATCCTGGACAGGGTACAATGAGCAGTTCTTC. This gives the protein CASSESWTGYNEQFF.

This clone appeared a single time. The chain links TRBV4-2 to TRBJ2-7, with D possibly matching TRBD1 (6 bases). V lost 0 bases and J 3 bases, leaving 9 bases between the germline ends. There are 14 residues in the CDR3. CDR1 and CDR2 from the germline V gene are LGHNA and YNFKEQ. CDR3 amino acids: CASSQDTRGYEQYF. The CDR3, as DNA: TGTGCCAGCAGCCAAGATACCAGGGGCTACGAGCAGTACTTC.

This chain's CDR3 is CASSFQREFDEQFF. The CDR3 nucleotides read TGTGCCAGCAGTTTCCAGCGGGAGTTCGATGAGCAGTTCTTC. The chain carries TRBV28 and TRBJ2-1; the match to TRBD2 covers 8 bases. The CDR3 is made up of 14 amino acids. Germline V gives CDR1 MDHEN, CDR2 SYDVKM. J was trimmed by 8 bases and V by 3 bases; bases with no gene match: 6. Combining the CDR3 with reference TRBV28 and TRBJ2-1 gives the whole variable domain DVKVTQSSRYLVKRTGEKVFLECVQDMDHENMFWYRQDPGLGLRLIYFSYDVKMKEKGDIPEGYSVSREKKERFSLILESASTNQTSMYLCASSFQREFDEQFFGPGTRLTVL.